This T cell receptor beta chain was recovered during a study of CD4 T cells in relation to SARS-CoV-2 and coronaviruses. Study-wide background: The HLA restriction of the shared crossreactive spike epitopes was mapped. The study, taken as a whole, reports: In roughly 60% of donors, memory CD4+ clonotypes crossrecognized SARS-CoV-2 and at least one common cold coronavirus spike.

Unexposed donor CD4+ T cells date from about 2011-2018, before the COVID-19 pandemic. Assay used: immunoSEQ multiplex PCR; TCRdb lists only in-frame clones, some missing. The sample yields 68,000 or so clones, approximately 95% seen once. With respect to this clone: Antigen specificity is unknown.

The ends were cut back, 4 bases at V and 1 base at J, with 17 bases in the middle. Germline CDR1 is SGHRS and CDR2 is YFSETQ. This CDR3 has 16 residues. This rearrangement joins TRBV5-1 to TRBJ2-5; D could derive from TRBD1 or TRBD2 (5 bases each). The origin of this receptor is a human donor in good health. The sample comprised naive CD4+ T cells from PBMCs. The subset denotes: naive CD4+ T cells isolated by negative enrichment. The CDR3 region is CASSRDPTRSQETQYF. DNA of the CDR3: TGCGCCAGCAGCCGGGACCCAACTAGGTCCCAAGAGACCCAGTACTTC.